The 22 T cell receptor beta chains in this list originate from one sample, sequenced in a study of cytomegalovirus exposure and HLA in healthy donors. PCR used 60 Vbeta primers and 13 Jbeta primers. The data were produced by immunoSEQ multiplex PCR, yet TCRdb's version contains in-frame clones alone and is incomplete. The sample includes 90,000 to 150,000 clones, 6.5% to 9.5% of them seen just once. Sample: PBMCs. These receptors were obtained from a woman between 40 and 50 years old in good health and CMV-seropositive.

This clone turned up a few times. The chain links TRBV18 to TRBJ1-6, with a weak D call TRBD1 (5 bases). CDR3 length: 15 amino acids. V lost 3 bases, J lost 7 bases, and 13 bases lay in between. CDR1 and CDR2 (germline): KGHSH, LQKENI. The CDR3, as DNA: TGTGCCAGCTCACCCCTGGGAGGGGAAAATTCACCCCTCCACTTT. It translates to CASSPLGGENSPLHF.

This clone was observed a handful of times. The chain joins TRBV5-4 to TRBJ2-3; 13 bases align to TRBD2. Germline CDR1 is SGHNT and CDR2 is YYREEE (reference sequence). This CDR3 is built from 16 residues. Germline trimming cut 4 bases from V and 6 bases from J; bases unmatched to any gene: 8. CDR3 in DNA: TGTGCCAGCAGCCCGGGGACTAGCGGGGATTGGGATACGCAGTATTTT. The encoded protein is CASSPGTSGDWDTQYF.

This clone was seen more than once but under ten times. The chain links TRBV5-1 to TRBJ1-3; the D gene is possibly TRBD1 (5 bases). CDR1 and CDR2 (germline): SGHRS, YFSETQ. Deletions cut 1 base from V and 4 bases from J, with 9 bases between. The CDR3 totals 14 residues. CDR3 residues: CASSLKGVGNTIYF. The CDR3 region has the DNA TGCGCCAGCAGCTTGAAAGGGGTCGGAAACACCATATATTTT.

V and J are TRBV5-1 and TRBJ1-3; no reliable D call. CDR1 and CDR2 (germline): SGHRS, YFSETQ. CDR3 length: 18 amino acids. Trimming removed 2 bases from V and 0 bases from J, with 18 bases in between. The CDR3 nucleotides read TGCGCCAGCAGCTTAATCGGGGTCAGCGGGCTCTCTGGAAACACCATATATTTT. This translates into CASSLIGVSGLSGNTIYF.

This rearrangement joins TRBV30 to TRBJ2-1; D ambiguous. The length of the CDR3 is 12 residues. The V gene's germline CDR1 is GTSNPN and CDR2 SVGIG (reference sequence). V lost 0 bases and J 7 bases, leaving 7 bases between the germline ends. CDR3 protein: CAWSVKENEQFF. The CDR3 DNA is TGTGCCTGGAGTGTAAAGGAGAATGAGCAGTTCTTC.

The table lists this clone with a few counts. The chain has TRBV30 and TRBJ2-7; 9 bases fit TRBD1. Germline lookup yields CDR1 GTSNPN and CDR2 SVGIG (reference sequence). Unmatched junction bases numbered 3, after V lost 4 bases and J lost 2 bases. The CDR3 extends over 13 amino acids. The CDR3 DNA reads TGTGCCTGGACAAGGGACAGGGCCTACGAGCAGTACTTC. Protein product: CAWTRDRAYEQYF.

There are a few counts of this clone. The genes are TRBV7-8 and TRBJ1-2; 11 nucleotides match TRBD1. The CDR3 runs 13 residues. From germline, CDR1 is SGHVS and CDR2 FQNEAQ. Trimming at V came to 5 bases and at J to 8 bases, leaving 4 bases not matched to a gene. Here the CDR3 DNA reads TGTGCCAGCAGCCTCAGGACAGGGGGCGGCTACACCTTC. Translating it yields CASSLRTGGGYTF.

The chain has TRBV11-2 and TRBJ2-6; D gene unclear. Germline CDR1 SGHAT, CDR2 FQNNGV. The CDR3 is 16 residues long. Trimming cost V 5 bases and J 0 bases, with 11 bases left between them. DNA of the CDR3: TGTGCCAGCAGCACGACACCCAGCTCTGGGGCCAACGTCCTGACTTTC. Translated, it gives CASSTTPSSGANVLTF. Full variable domain (remainder filled in from reference TRBV11-2 and TRBJ2-6): EAGVAQSPRYKIIEKRQSVAFWCNPISGHATLYWYQQILGQGPKLLIQFQNNGVVDDSQLPKDRFSAERLKGVDSTLKIQPAKLEDSAVYLCASSTTPSSGANVLTFGAGSRLTVL.

This clone has just a few counts. The chain combines TRBV5-1 with TRBJ1-4; a weak D match, TRBD1 (5 bases). Germline V lookup: CDR1 SGHRS, CDR2 YFSETQ. CDR3 length: 14 amino acids. Trimming removed 0 bases from V and 8 bases from J, with 11 bases in between. CDR3 coding DNA: TGCGCCAGCAGCTTGGAAGGGGCCGAGGAAAAACTGTTTTTT. It yields the protein CASSLEGAEEKLFF.

The CDR3 is CASSWDSSYEQYF. The CDR3 region has the DNA TGTGCCAGCAGTTGGGACAGCTCCTACGAGCAGTACTTC. This chain joins TRBV27 and TRBJ2-5; the match to TRBD1 covers 7 bases. The J call may be incorrect, as the DNA end agrees better with TRBJ2-7. CDR1 is MNHEY and CDR2 is SMNVEV in the germline V gene (reference sequence). This CDR3 is built from 13 residues.

V usage is TRBV10-1 and J usage is TRBJ2-5; TRBD1 aligns across 7 bases. CDR1 WNHNN and CDR2 SYGVQD come from the germline V gene (reference sequence). The CDR3 contains 15 residues. J was trimmed by 3 bases and V by 2 bases; bases with no gene match: 6. The CDR3 region has the DNA TGCGCCAGCAGTGAGATCCTCGGGACAGAAGAGACCCAGTACTTC. It yields the protein CASSEILGTEETQYF.

This chain links TRBV5-6 with TRBJ1-2; D not certain. Germline loops: CDR1 SGHDT, CDR2 YYEEEE. This CDR3 contains 13 residues. V was clipped by 4 bases and J by 2 bases, with 9 bases between them. Written as DNA, the CDR3 is TGTGCCAGCAGCCTACCGGAGAACTATGGCTACACCTTC. Residues: CASSLPENYGYTF.

This clone was picked up a small number of times. The gene calls are TRBV7-8 and TRBJ2-7; D possibly corresponds to TRBD2 (5 bases). Trimming shortened V by 0 bases and J by 1 base, and 13 bases separated the two germline ends. The CDR3 sequence is 16 residues long. The germline V gene encodes CDR1 SGHVS and CDR2 FQNEAQ. In nucleotides, the CDR3 is TGTGCCAGCAGCTTAGCTTGGAAATCGGGGTCCTACGAGCAGTACTTC. It yields the protein CASSLAWKSGSYEQYF.

Only a few counts were recorded for this clone. This chain connects TRBV6-5 to TRBJ2-1; 10 positions match TRBD1. CDR3 size: 15 residues. CDR1 is MNHEY and CDR2 is SVGAGI in the germline V gene. Trimming at V came to 2 bases and at J to 8 bases, leaving 6 bases not matched to a gene. CDR3 sequence (DNA): TGTGCCAGCAGTTACCCGGGACAGGGGACGGATGAGCAGTTCTTC. Protein sequence: CASSYPGQGTDEQFF.

The gene calls are TRBV7-2 and TRBJ2-1; 9 nucleotides match TRBD2. CDR1 and CDR2 (germline): SGHTA, FQGNSA. The CDR3 covers 17 residues. J gave up 4 bases and V 5 bases, and 12 bases lay outside the gene matches. CDR3 sequence reads: CASSQSSGLAGYNEQFF. As DNA, the CDR3 is TGTGCCAGCAGCCAATCCTCGGGGCTAGCGGGGTACAATGAGCAGTTCTTC.

This clone was counted between two and nine times. The CDR3 here is CASSLGISGGGNIQYF. The CDR3 DNA follows: TGCGCCAGCAGCTTGGGGATTAGCGGGGGGGGTAACATTCAGTACTTC. V is TRBV5-1 and J is TRBJ2-4; 11 nucleotides align to TRBD2. After removal of 0 bases from V and 7 bases from J, the junction contained 6 bases not matched to a gene. The germline V gene has CDR1 SGHRS and CDR2 YFSETQ. CDR3 length: 16 amino acids. The whole variable domain, remainder taken from reference TRBV5-1 and TRBJ2-4, is KAGVTQTPRYLIKTRGQQVTLSCSPISGHRSVSWYQQTPGQGLQFLFEYFSETQRNKGNFPGRFSGRQFSNSRSEMNVSTLELGDSALYLCASSLGISGGGNIQYFGAGTRLSVL.

This clone showed up just a few times. The chain carries TRBV29-1 and TRBJ1-5, with D perhaps matching TRBD1 (6 bases). The V and J ends lost 5 bases and 2 bases respectively, with 10 bases between them. The CDR3 runs to 13 residues. CDR1 and CDR2 from the germline V gene are SQVTM and ANQGSEA. The CDR3 DNA reads as TGCAGCGTTACACAGGGACGCAATCAGCCCCAGCATTTT. Amino acid sequence: CSVTQGRNQPQHF. Filled out from reference TRBV29-1 and TRBJ1-5, the complete variable domain reads SAVISQKPSRDICQRGTSLTIQCQVDSQVTMMFWYRQQPGQSLTLIATANQGSEATYESGFVIDKFPISRPNLTFSTLTVSNMSPEDSSIYLCSVTQGRNQPQHFGDGTRLSIL.

This clone appeared a few times. The CDR3 DNA is TGTGCCAGCACCCCGGGGAGGCGGGGGGCTAATTCACCCCTCCACTTT. Its translation: CASTPGRRGANSPLHF. The chain is built from TRBV27 and TRBJ1-6, with D tentatively TRBD1 (6 bases). The V and J ends lost 7 bases and 6 bases respectively, with 19 bases between them. The CDR3 covers 16 residues. Germline assignment: CDR1 MNHEY and CDR2 SMNVEV (reference sequence).

This clone has a handful of counts. The V call is TRBV2, the J call TRBJ2-7; D not resolved. V lost 3 bases and J lost 2, with 8 bases in between. The germline V gene encodes CDR1 SNHLY and CDR2 FYNNEI. This CDR3 contains 13 residues. The CDR3 region is CASSDAEPYEQYF. Written as DNA, the CDR3 is TGTGCCAGCAGTGACGCGGAACCCTACGAGCAGTACTTC.

The V and J genes are TRBV29-1 and TRBJ1-1, with 10 bases aligning to TRBD1. Germline CDR1 SQVTM, CDR2 ANQGSEA. The CDR3 extends over 15 amino acids. The ends lost 4 bases at V and 0 bases at J; junction bases unmatched: 5. CDR3 sequence: CSVVGGTGVNTEAFF. CDR3 nucleotide sequence: TGCAGCGTTGTTGGCGGGACAGGGGTGAACACTGAAGCTTTCTTT.

This sequence joins TRBV5-1 and TRBJ1-1; D is possibly TRBD1 (5 bases). The V end was cut by 0 bases, the J end by 4 bases, with 13 bases between. The V gene's germline CDR1 is SGHRS and CDR2 YFSETQ. This CDR3 has 15 amino acids. The CDR3 here is CASSLGGGEGTEAFF. The CDR3 DNA reads TGCGCCAGCAGCTTGGGGGGGGGAGAGGGCACTGAAGCTTTCTTT.

This clone was seen more than once but under ten times. The chain combines TRBV7-9 with TRBJ1-1; 9 nucleotides agree with TRBD1. V trimming: 1 base; J trimming: 1 base; junction bases outside the gene matches: 1. Germline CDR1 and CDR2: SEHNR and FQNEAQ (reference sequence). The CDR3 sequence is 15 residues long. The DNA of the CDR3 is TGTGCCAGCAGCTTAGGGGACAGGGAGAACACTGAAGCTTTCTTT. It codes for CASSLGDRENTEAFF.